A selection of T cell receptor beta chains follows, all from one sample in a study of T-cell memory formation after mild COVID-19. One entry per CDR3 protein results from TCRdb running MiXCR on the 5' RACE reads. This table has approximately 390,000 distinct CDR3 sequences, more than 15% appearing once. Sequencing was carried out using PBMCs or a T cell subset sorted from them (not recorded which). These receptor sequences come from a man younger than 35 who had mild COVID-19 (a few samples of this study predate the infection). Cell type and time point are not known. The CDR3 runs from the conserved cysteine through the conserved F or W. The D gene is left open where the match is weak. Part of the rows lack a size; the others show once, few, many or a class for expanded clones.

j_gene: TRBJ2-5; abundance: many; v_gene: TRBV27; d_gene: -; CDR3aa: CASRIRGLGGETQYF; CDR3nt: TGTGCCAGCAGGATCCGGGGGCTGGGCGGAGAGACCCAGTACTTC
j_gene: TRBJ2-7; abundance: few; v_gene: TRBV2; d_gene: TRBD2; CDR3aa: CASIRTSGGYEQYF; CDR3nt: TGTGCCAGCATAAGGACTAGCGGGGGTTACGAGCAGTACTTC
j_gene: TRBJ1-5; abundance: -; v_gene: TRBV20-1; d_gene: -; CDR3aa: CSAGGGSFGPQHF; CDR3nt: TGCAGTGCTGGCGGGGGGTCCTTTGGGCCCCAGCATTTT
j_gene: TRBJ2-2; abundance: -; v_gene: TRBV4-3; d_gene: -; CDR3aa: CASSQVVRETGELFF; CDR3nt: TGCGCCAGCAGCCAAGTAGTCAGGGAGACCGGGGAGCTGTTTTTT
j_gene: TRBJ2-3; abundance: -; v_gene: TRBV29-1; d_gene: -; CDR3aa: CSVGSWGADTQYF; CDR3nt: TGCAGCGTTGGATCCTGGGGCGCAGATACGCAGTATTTT
j_gene: TRBJ2-5; abundance: few; v_gene: TRBV7-9; d_gene: -; CDR3aa: CASSPPDRWGETQYF; CDR3nt: TGTGCCAGCAGCCCCCCCGACAGGTGGGGAGAGACCCAGTACTTC
j_gene: TRBJ2-5; abundance: -; v_gene: TRBV5-1; d_gene: -; CDR3aa: CASSLGAGRKTQYF; CDR3nt: TGCGCCAGCAGCTTGGGGGCAGGGCGCAAGACCCAGTACTTC
j_gene: TRBJ2-3; abundance: few; v_gene: TRBV7-2; d_gene: TRBD1; CDR3aa: CASSFTGQGRDTQYF; CDR3nt: TGTGCCAGCAGCTTCACGGGACAGGGGAGGGATACGCAGTATTTT
j_gene: TRBJ2-5; abundance: -; v_gene: TRBV20-1; d_gene: TRBD2; CDR3aa: CSARDDSSGGGWTQYF; CDR3nt: TGCAGTGCTAGAGATGATTCTAGCGGGGGAGGGTGGACCCAGTACTTC
j_gene: TRBJ1-1; abundance: -; v_gene: TRBV20-1; d_gene: -; CDR3aa: CSARDPRGGQGTEAFF; CDR3nt: TGCAGTGCTAGAGACCCCCGGGGTGGGCAAGGCACTGAAGCTTTCTTT
j_gene: TRBJ1-5; abundance: few; v_gene: TRBV20-1; d_gene: TRBD1; CDR3aa: CSARGQVNQPQHF; CDR3nt: TGCAGTGCGAGGGGACAGGTCAATCAGCCCCAGCATTTT
j_gene: TRBJ2-1; abundance: many; v_gene: TRBV5-1; d_gene: -; CDR3aa: CASSQLDASYNEQFF; CDR3nt: TGCGCCAGCAGCCAACTAGACGCCTCCTACAATGAGCAGTTCTTC
j_gene: TRBJ2-1; abundance: -; v_gene: TRBV4-3; d_gene: TRBD2; CDR3aa: CASSHTSGGVNEQFF; CDR3nt: TGCGCCAGCAGCCACACTAGCGGGGGGGTCAATGAGCAGTTCTTC
j_gene: TRBJ1-1; abundance: -; v_gene: TRBV5-1; d_gene: -; CDR3aa: CASSPKTDTEAFF; CDR3nt: TGCGCCAGCAGCCCGAAGACAGACACTGAAGCTTTCTTT
j_gene: TRBJ2-3; abundance: -; v_gene: TRBV5-1; d_gene: -; CDR3aa: CASSSGASVYGTDTQYF; CDR3nt: TGCGCCAGCAGCTCAGGGGCATCGGTTTACGGCACAGATACGCAGTATTTT
j_gene: TRBJ2-1; abundance: -; v_gene: TRBV5-5; d_gene: TRBD2; CDR3aa: CASSLATSGGFYNEQFF; CDR3nt: TGTGCCAGCAGCTTGGCGACTAGCGGGGGGTTTTACAATGAGCAGTTCTTC
j_gene: TRBJ2-1; abundance: many; v_gene: TRBV5-6; d_gene: TRBD2; CDR3aa: CASSLEASGAYDYNEQFF; CDR3nt: TGTGCCAGCAGCTTGGAAGCTAGCGGGGCCTATGACTACAATGAGCAGTTCTTC